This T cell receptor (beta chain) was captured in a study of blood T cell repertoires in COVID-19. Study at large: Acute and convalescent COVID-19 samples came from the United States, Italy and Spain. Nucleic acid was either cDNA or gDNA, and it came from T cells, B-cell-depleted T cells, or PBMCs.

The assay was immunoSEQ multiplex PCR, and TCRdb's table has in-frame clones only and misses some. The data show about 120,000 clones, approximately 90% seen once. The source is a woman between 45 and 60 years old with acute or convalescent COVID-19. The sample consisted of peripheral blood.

The CDR3 DNA reads as TGTGCCAGCAGCCCCGGGAGCAATGAAAAACTGTTTTTT. Its translation: CASSPGSNEKLFF. The rearrangement links TRBV14 to TRBJ1-4; no clear D gene. Deletions cut 4 bases from V and 5 bases from J, with 8 bases between. The germline gives CDR1 SGHDN, CDR2 FVKESK. The CDR3 has 13 residues.